This T cell receptor (beta chain) was profiled in a study of blood T cell repertoires in COVID-19. Study in general: Researchers got acute and convalescent COVID-19 samples from the United States, Italy and Spain. PBMCs, B-cell-depleted T cells, or T cells were the source of the cDNA or gDNA that made up the material.

V shed 8 bases and J 1 base; nucleotides not matched to a gene: 5. The CDR3 consists of 14 residues. CDR1 SEHNR and CDR2 FQNEAQ come from the germline V gene (reference sequence). Source study methods: By means of reference gene primer amplification, nucleated cell counts were estimated. Profiling relied on immunoSEQ multiplex PCR, and the TCRdb table lists in-frame clones only, not all of them. For V, J and clone size, that table is used; D and trimming come from the DNA. The table includes under 50,000 clones, roughly nine tenths detected once. The chain recombines TRBV7-9 with TRBJ2-1, with 7 positions matching TRBD2. The sequenced material came from peripheral blood. This receptor was identified in a man in his 70s with active COVID-19. In DNA form, the CDR3 reads TGTGCCAGCCAGGCTAGCGGTTCCTACAATGAGCAGTTCTTC. Its protein is CASQASGSYNEQFF.